The 7 T cell receptor beta chains below come from one sample, sequenced in a study of blood T cell repertoires in COVID-19. TCRdb's copy holds only in-frame clones and misses some; the assay was immunoSEQ multiplex PCR. This repertoire shows hundreds of thousands of clones, 85% found once; its top ten account for around 1.8%. Sequences were obtained from PBMCs or T cells enriched from blood (not recorded which). The receptors come from a woman aged 25-40 years who had been exposed to COVID-19.

V is TRBV24-1 and J is TRBJ2-2; 7 bases align to TRBD2. This CDR3 contains 15 residues. With 5 bases clipped from V and 1 base from J, the junction kept 3 bases outside the gene matches. Germline-derived CDR1 and CDR2 are KGHDR and SFDVKD. The CDR3 region has the DNA TGTGCCACCAGTGGGCTAGCGGTGAACACCGGGGAGCTGTTTTTT. Its protein product is CATSGLAVNTGELFF.

The count of this clone is one. This chain uses TRBV28 with TRBJ1-1; 7 bases fit TRBD1. The V and J ends lost 3 bases and 6 bases, in that order; junction bases with no gene match: 7. CDR1 and CDR2 from the germline V gene are MDHEN and SYDVKM. The CDR3 totals 14 residues. The CDR3 DNA follows: TGTGCCAGCAGTTTTTCAGGGGGAGTTTCTGAAGCTTTCTTT. Protein product: CASSFSGGVSEAFF.

Concerning this clone itself: The sample has other DNA sequences that encode this CDR3 too. V usage is TRBV28 and J usage is TRBJ1-2, with D tentatively TRBD1 (6 bases). The CDR3 covers 13 residues. V lost 5 bases and J lost 4, with 11 bases in between. Germline CDR1 MDHEN, CDR2 SYDVKM. In DNA form, the CDR3 reads TGTGCCAGCAGTCCAGGACAGTTCTATGGCTACACCTTC. Protein: CASSPGQFYGYTF.

The genes are TRBV6-5 and TRBJ2-5, with TRBD1 as a possible D gene (5 bases). The CDR3 contains 15 residues. V shed 5 bases and J shed 5 bases, with 18 bases lying between them. Per the germline V gene, CDR1 is MNHEY and CDR2 is SVGAGI. DNA of the CDR3: TGTGCCAGCAGTCGGACAAGATTGAGTATGGAGACCCAGTACTTC. Translated: CASSRTRLSMETQYF.

This clone showed up just a few times. At the DNA level, this CDR3 is encoded by other sequences in the same sample as well. The rearrangement links TRBV10-3 to TRBJ2-7; 7 nucleotides match TRBD1. Unmatched junction bases numbered 6, after V lost 3 bases and J lost 1 base. Germline CDR1 reads ENHRY; CDR2 reads SYGVKD. There are 15 residues in the CDR3. The CDR3: CAISDRDRESYEQYF. In DNA form, the CDR3 reads TGTGCCATCAGTGATAGAGACAGGGAATCCTACGAGCAGTACTTC.

This chain uses TRBV6-1 with TRBJ1-6; 11 bases map to TRBD1. Germline V gives CDR1 MNHNS, CDR2 SASEGT. The CDR3 consists of 18 residues. V gave up 1 base and J gave up 9 bases; unmatched junction bases: 11. CDR3 sequence (DNA): TGTGCCAGCAGTGAAGTGAACCCCGGACAGGGGGCGAGTTCACCCCTCCACTTT. Its protein is CASSEVNPGQGASSPLHF.

This clone has more than one count but fewer than ten. V is TRBV19 and J is TRBJ2-7, with D hard to call. The CDR3 covers 16 residues. Trimming removed 3 bases at V and 3 bases at J, with 18 bases between. Germline loops: CDR1 LNHDA, CDR2 SQIVND (reference sequence). CDR3 nucleotides: TGTGCCAGTAGTATGTCCATGTCTGGAGTTGGCTACGAGCAGTACTTC. Translated: CASSMSMSGVGYEQYF.